This T cell receptor beta chain emerged from a study of T-cell reconstitution after alpha-beta-depleted transplantation in children. Library preparation (for TCRbeta) was performed with unique molecular identifiers. TCRdb reprocessed the PCR reads with MiXCR, giving one entry per CDR3 protein. The table includes approximately 650,000 distinct CDR3 sequences, about an eighth detected once. The V and J ends lost 3 bases and 8 bases respectively, with 11 bases between them. The CDR3 contains 13 residues. Germline lookup yields CDR1 KGHSH and CDR2 LQKENI. This TCR was recovered from a girl aged 2 to 10 with congenital amegakaryocytic thrombocytopenia, due to receive a stem cell transplant. The input for sequencing was PBMCs, taken before TCRalphabeta/CD19-depleted stem cell transplant. The chain couples TRBV18 to TRBJ2-1, with D uncertain. The CDR3 region is CASSPQRTDEQFF. CDR3 DNA sequence: TGTGCCAGCTCACCCCAACGAACTGATGAGCAGTTCTTC.